Below, one T cell receptor (beta chain) is given with its context. These data belong to a study of blood T cell repertoires in COVID-19. Across the study: T cells, B-cell-depleted T cells, or PBMCs supplied cDNA or gDNA.

In the original workflow: Reference gene primer amplification in the assay estimated nucleated cell counts. Sequencing was performed with immunoSEQ multiplex PCR; in TCRdb, only in-frame clones are kept and a portion is missing. D and trimming come from the DNA, and the V and J calls and clone size come from that table. The table lists fewer than 500,000 clones, around 87% of them singletons. This study enrolled people aged 18 to 89 from about 24 US geographic areas. Cohort 3 recovered donors had two negative PCRs, clearance, or symptom resolution. The receptor comes from a man aged 25-40 years who had recovered from COVID-19. The sequenced sample was PBMCs or T cells enriched from blood (not recorded which).

CDR3 residues: CASSIDTSEKLFF. The CDR3 DNA follows: TGTGCCAGTAGTATTGACACGTCTGAAAAACTGTTTTTT. The V gene is TRBV19, the J gene TRBJ1-4; D is undetermined. This CDR3 spans 13 amino acids. The V and J ends lost 3 bases and 7 bases respectively, with 9 bases between them. Germline loops: CDR1 LNHDA, CDR2 SQIVND (reference sequence).